What follows are 16 T cell receptor beta chains derived from one specimen sequenced in a study of beta chain features in type 1 diabetes. Study results and caveats: A moderate, significant TCRB CDR3 shortening appeared in type 1 diabetes across four CD4+ subsets.

These receptors lack a known antigen. The study reverse transcribed the entire isolated RNA, so it sequenced expressed TCRB transcripts. Only in-frame clones appear in the TCRdb table, and some are missing; sequencing was by immunoSEQ multiplex PCR. The sample contains about 120,000 clones, less than 20% of which appear only once. Sequenced: central memory CD4+ T cells from blood. These TCRs come from a young man with type 1 diabetes.

This clone has more than one count but fewer than ten. The J gene is TRBJ2-4, the V gene TRBV28; no clear D gene. Germline V gene data show CDR1 as MDHEN and CDR2 as SYDVKM. V was clipped by 6 bases and J by 1 base, with 10 bases between them. There are 14 residues in the CDR3. In DNA, the CDR3 is TGTGCCAGCAGATCCGGCTGGGCCAAAAACATTCAGTACTTC. This translates into CASRSGWAKNIQYF.

This sequence joins TRBV11-2 and TRBJ2-1, with 9 bases identical to TRBD2. Germline lookup yields CDR1 SGHAT and CDR2 FQNNGV. The ends lost 3 bases at V and 8 bases at J; junction bases unmatched: 5. The CDR3 is 14 amino acids. The CDR3 loop reads CASSFSGGQDEQFF. The CDR3 DNA is TGTGCCAGCAGCTTTAGCGGGGGTCAGGATGAGCAGTTCTTC.

For this clone: It is likely a read error: a sequence one base away is far more abundant. The V and J genes are TRBV29-1 and TRBJ2-7; D perhaps matches TRBD1 (5 bases). The CDR3 has 11 amino acids. V lost 7 bases to trimming and J lost 2 bases, with 9 bases between them. Germline V gives CDR1 SQVTM, CDR2 ANQGSEA. The CDR3 nucleotides read TGCAGCGCTACGGACACCTACGAGCAGTACTTC. This encodes CSATDTYEQYF.

In its sample, this clone was seen a few times. The chain is built from TRBV9 and TRBJ1-5, with TRBD1 as a possible D gene (5 bases). The V gene's germline CDR1 is SGDLS and CDR2 YYNGEE. The CDR3 length is 15 residues. Trimming removed 3 bases from V and 1 base from J, with 11 bases in between. The CDR3 DNA reads as TGTGCCAGCAGCGGAGGGACGGAAAGCAATCAGCCCCAGCATTTT. Translating gives CASSGGTESNQPQHF.

This clone was observed a handful of times. The CDR3 loop is CASKGIGGGDTQYF. As DNA, the CDR3 is TGCGCCAGCAAGGGCATTGGCGGCGGGGATACGCAGTATTTT. This sequence joins TRBV4-1 and TRBJ2-3, with D possibly matching TRBD2 (5 bases). V was trimmed by 7 bases and J by 6 bases, leaving 17 bases between them. There are 14 residues in the CDR3. Germline V gene data show CDR1 as MGHRA and CDR2 as YSYEKL.

Only a few counts were recorded for this clone. The chain carries TRBV7-9 and TRBJ1-2; D is unresolved. The V and J ends lost 1 base and 2 bases respectively, with 8 bases between them. From germline, CDR1 is SEHNR and CDR2 FQNEAQ (reference sequence). The CDR3 spans 14 residues. The CDR3 here is CASSLGLNNYGYTF. The CDR3 DNA sequence: TGTGCCAGCAGCTTAGGGCTTAACAACTATGGCTACACCTTC.

The sample holds a few counts of this clone. This rearrangement joins TRBV7-2 to TRBJ2-1; 9 bases are shared with TRBD2. Germline V lookup: CDR1 SGHTA, CDR2 FQGNSA. CDR3 length: 15 residues. Unmatched junction bases numbered 6, after V lost 2 bases and J lost 7 bases. The CDR3 DNA reads TGTGCCAGCAGCTTACACGGCGGGGGGGCGAATGAGCAGTTCTTC. Translating gives CASSLHGGGANEQFF.

This clone was counted many times. Other DNA sequences in the same sample also yield this CDR3. The CDR3 loop is CASSLDRSYEQYF. The CDR3 region has the DNA TGCGCCAGCAGCTTGGACAGGTCCTACGAGCAGTACTTC. This chain connects TRBV5-1 to TRBJ2-7, with D maybe TRBD1 (5 bases). This CDR3 contains 13 residues. The V gene's germline CDR1 is SGHRS and CDR2 YFSETQ. The V gene lost 0 bases and the J gene lost 1 base, with 5 bases spanning the gap.

In its sample, this clone was seen a few times. This chain connects TRBV7-2 to TRBJ1-3, with D perhaps TRBD1 (5 bases). The V end was cut by 6 bases, the J end by 3 bases, with 9 bases between. The CDR3 extends over 13 amino acids. The germline V gene encodes CDR1 SGHTA and CDR2 FQGNSA. Written as DNA, the CDR3 is TGTGCCAGCAGTACGGGACGTGGAAACACCATATATTTT. Its protein is CASSTGRGNTIYF.

The chain combines TRBV27 with TRBJ1-2; D not resolved. This CDR3 comprises 15 residues. Germline V gives CDR1 MNHEY, CDR2 SMNVEV (reference sequence). With 3 bases removed from V and 8 bases from J, the gap between germline ends came to 19 bases. The CDR3 sequence: CASSLGGRMKTGYTF. CDR3 nucleotide sequence: TGTGCCAGCAGTTTGGGAGGGAGGATGAAAACGGGCTACACCTTC.

This clone was recorded a few times. The gene calls are TRBV20-1 and TRBJ2-6, with D hard to call. The V gene's germline CDR1 is DFQATT and CDR2 SNEGSKA (reference sequence). CDR3 length: 11 amino acids. DNA for the CDR3: TGCCTCTGCTCTGGGGCCAACGTCCTGACTTTC. This gives the protein CLCSGANVLTF.

This clone was seen a handful of times. The V call is TRBV7-9, the J call TRBJ1-3; no reliable D call. Germline CDR1 and CDR2: SEHNR and FQNEAQ (reference sequence). Trimming took off 5 bases at V and 0 bases at J, with 8 bases between the two ends. The CDR3 runs 14 residues. The CDR3, as DNA: TGTGCCAGCAGCCTTGACGGCTCTGGAAACACCATATATTTT. Protein sequence: CASSLDGSGNTIYF. The full variable domain, in which reference TRBV7-9 and TRBJ1-3 provide the parts outside the CDR3, is DTGVSQNPRHKITKRGQNVTFRCDPISEHNRLYWYRQTLGQGPEFLTYFQNEAQLEKSRLLSDRFSAERPKGSFSTLEIQRTEQGDSAMYLCASSLDGSGNTIYFGEGSWLTVV.

This clone has a handful of counts. The rearrangement joins TRBV7-9 to TRBJ1-2; no definite D call. Trimming pared 5 bases from V and 2 bases from J, leaving 3 bases between. CDR3 length equals 11 residues. CDR1 is SEHNR and CDR2 is FQNEAQ in the germline V gene (reference sequence). CDR3 protein: CASSENYGYTF. In DNA, the CDR3 is TGTGCCAGCAGCGAAAACTATGGCTACACCTTC. The whole variable domain, remainder taken from reference TRBV7-9 and TRBJ1-2, is DTGVSQNPRHKITKRGQNVTFRCDPISEHNRLYWYRQTLGQGPEFLTYFQNEAQLEKSRLLSDRFSAERPKGSFSTLEIQRTEQGDSAMYLCASSENYGYTFGSGTRLTVV.

This clone was recorded a few times. This chain joins TRBV15 and TRBJ2-1; 8 bases match TRBD1. V shed 1 base and J 7 bases; nucleotides not matched to a gene: 6. Germline V CDR1 and CDR2: LNHNV, YYDKDF (reference sequence). This CDR3 comprises 15 residues. The CDR3 DNA reads as TGTGCCACCAGCAGAGGAGGACAGGGCGGGAATGAGCAGTTCTTC. It specifies CATSRGGQGGNEQFF.

The chain links TRBV7-9 to TRBJ2-3, with 10 bases matching TRBD1. Looked up from germline, CDR1 is SEHNR and CDR2 is FQNEAQ (reference sequence). This CDR3 comprises 15 residues. The V segment lost 6 bases and the J segment 2 bases; nucleotides outside the gene matches: 5. The CDR3 DNA follows: TGTGCCAGCAGAATCGGGACAGGGGTCACAGATACGCAGTATTTT. Its protein is CASRIGTGVTDTQYF.

The chain couples TRBV7-2 to TRBJ1-1; 7 bases map to TRBD1. V lost 6 bases, J lost 7 bases, and 8 bases stayed unmatched. The length of the CDR3 is 13 residues. Germline values: CDR1 SGHTA, CDR2 FQGNSA. This CDR3 reads CASRFGQAFEAFF. In nucleotides, the CDR3 is TGTGCCAGCAGATTTGGACAGGCGTTTGAAGCTTTCTTT.